Listed below are T cell receptor beta chains from one sample, sequenced in a study of T cell repertoires in cytomegalovirus infection. TCRdb recomputed calls from the reads with MiXCR, one row per CDR3 protein. The sample records under 250,000 distinct CDR3 sequences, 6.5% being singletons. Sample: PBMCs. These receptors were collected from a human donor in good health (CMV status not recorded). Some clones in this sample may be carry-over from other donors' samples. Both conserved end residues are part of each CDR3. The D gene is left open where the match is weak. Clone size is shown for a subset of rows, as once, few, many or a class of expanded clone.

>TRBJ1-1|-|TRBV29-1|many
TGCAGCGCCCAAGGGGGGGACACTGAAGCTTTCTTT
CSAQGGDTEAFF
>TRBJ1-2|-|TRBV7-2|many
TGTGCCAGCAGCTTACTCAGGGGCTCTAACTATGGCTACACCTTC
CASSLLRGSNYGYTF
>TRBJ1-1|-|TRBV7-2|many
TGTGCCAGCAGCCCCCGAGAGGGGTTGAACACTGAAGCTTTCTTT
CASSPREGLNTEAFF
>TRBJ1-1|-|TRBV7-8|many
TGTGCCAGCAGCTTAGAGGCGGGGAACACTGAAGCTTTCTTT
CASSLEAGNTEAFF
>TRBJ2-5|TRBD2|TRBV7-6|many
TGTGCCAGCAGCCCGTGGACTAGCGGGGCCGGGGAGACCCAGTACTTC
CASSPWTSGAGETQYF
>TRBJ1-1|-|TRBV20-1|many
TGCAGTGCTAGAGATCCGGGGGCGGACACTGAAGCTTTCTTT
CSARDPGADTEAFF
>TRBJ1-2|-|TRBV2|-
TGTGCCAGCAGTAGGACAGATCTAAACACCCTCTATGGCTACACCTTC
CASSRTDLNTLYGYTF
>TRBJ1-3|-|TRBV30|few
TGTGCCTGGAGTGTCAACCTCTCTGGAAACACCATATATTTT
CAWSVNLSGNTIYF
>TRBJ2-1|TRBD2|TRBV20-1|many
TGCAGTGCCGCCCTAGCGGGGGTTAACAATGAGCAGTTCTTC
CSAALAGVNNEQFF
>TRBJ2-5|-|TRBV7-6|many
TGTGCCAGCAGCCCCCTTATTGGCCAAGAGACCCAGTACTTC
CASSPLIGQETQYF
>TRBJ2-7|TRBD1|TRBV28|-
TGTGCCAGCAGTCTCACCGGGACAGGGGGACAAAGGGACTCCTACGAGCAGTACTTC
CASSLTGTGGQRDSYEQYF
>TRBJ2-7|-|TRBV5-1|many
TGCGCCAGCAGCGATCCCCTCCTCCCATACGAGCAGTACTTC
CASSDPLLPYEQYF
>TRBJ1-6|TRBD1|TRBV28|many
TGTGCCAGCAGTTCCGTCCTACAGGGGGCGAATTCACCCCTCCACTTT
CASSSVLQGANSPLHF
>TRBJ2-2|-|TRBV12-3/TRBV12-4|many
TGTGCCAGCAGTTTAGCGCGACCCCACACCGGGGAGCTGTTTTTT
CASSLARPHTGELFF
>TRBJ1-6|TRBD1|TRBV20-1|-
TGCAGTGCTAGAGGTCTAACAGGGGGTACAGCCCTCCACTTT
CSARGLTGGTALHF
>TRBJ2-7|-|TRBV4-3|many
TGCGCCAGCAGCCAGATGACGGCCTCCTACGAGCAGTACTTC
CASSQMTASYEQYF
>TRBJ2-7|-|TRBV20-1|many
TGCAGTGCTAGAGATGCCAGGCGGCCCTACGAGCAGTACTTC
CSARDARRPYEQYF
>TRBJ2-5|-|TRBV6-2/TRBV6-3|many
TGTGCCAGCAGTCCCTATTCGTTGGGGCTGGAAGAGACCCAGTACTTC
CASSPYSLGLEETQYF
>TRBJ2-7|-|TRBV29-1|few
TGCAGCGTTGATTCGGGAGACGAGCAGTACTTC
CSVDSGDEQYF
>TRBJ2-7|-|TRBV7-3|many
TGTGCCAGCAGCCCCGGGGCCTCCTACGAGCAGTACTTC
CASSPGASYEQYF
>TRBJ1-6|TRBD1|TRBV7-2|many
TGTGCCAGCAGCTGGAGAGGACAGGGATATAATTCACCCCTCCACTTT
CASSWRGQGYNSPLHF
>TRBJ1-3|TRBD1|TRBV6-5|many
TGTGCCAGCAGTTTGCAGACAGGGACTGGAAACACCATATATTTT
CASSLQTGTGNTIYF
>TRBJ2-7|-|TRBV5-5|few
TGTGCCAGCAGATACCGGACGGTTTCCTTTGAGCAGTACTTC
CASRYRTVSFEQYF
>TRBJ2-7|TRBD2|TRBV12-3/TRBV12-4|many
TGTGCCAGCAGTTCCCTATGGGGAGGGATAGGAGACCTAAACGAGCAGTACTTC
CASSSLWGGIGDLNEQYF
>TRBJ1-2|TRBD1|TRBV7-2|many
TGTGCCAGCAGCTTAACCGGACAGGTTCCCAGTACCTTC
CASSLTGQVPSTF
>TRBJ1-2|-|TRBV7-2|many
TGTGCCAGCAGCTTAGGGCGACAGGCCGTCAGCTACACCTTC
CASSLGRQAVSYTF
>TRBJ2-1|TRBD1|TRBV20-1|-
TGCAGTGCTACGTCCGGGGACAGGGGGAATGAGCAGTTCTTC
CSATSGDRGNEQFF
>TRBJ2-1|-|TRBV6-1|-
TGTGCCAGCAGTGAGGGACTCCGCTCCTACAATGAGCAGTTCTTC
CASSEGLRSYNEQFF
>TRBJ1-5|-|TRBV12-3/TRBV12-4|many
TGTGCCAGCAGTTTAAGTCGGTCGGCCTATAGCAATCAGCCCCAGCATTTT
CASSLSRSAYSNQPQHF
>TRBJ1-3|-|TRBV6-2/TRBV6-3|many
TGTGCCAGCAGTTACGTGCCGGGACCTGGAAACACCATATATTTT
CASSYVPGPGNTIYF
>TRBJ2-3|-|TRBV28|many
TGTGCCAGCAGTCTTGTTAAAGGGGGCACAGATACGCAGTATTTT
CASSLVKGGTDTQYF
>TRBJ1-4|TRBD1|TRBV7-2|many
TGTGCCAGCAGCTACAGGGGAGCTAATGAAAAACTGTTTTTT
CASSYRGANEKLFF